The 30 T cell receptor beta chains below all came from one sample that was sequenced in a study of blood T cell repertoires in COVID-19. Clones were sequenced by immunoSEQ multiplex PCR, and TCRdb holds only the in-frame ones, with some missing. The sample shows around 110,000 clones, over 75% of them seen only once. The sequencing input was peripheral blood. The receptors stem from a human donor with active COVID-19. The donor label of this sample is uncertain.

This clone was detected once. The chain uses TRBV7-3 and TRBJ2-7; D unresolved. Trimming took off 4 bases at V and 4 bases at J, with 11 bases between the two ends. The germline V gene encodes CDR1 SGHTA and CDR2 FQGTGA. The CDR3 sequence is 13 residues long. CDR3 nucleotide sequence: TGTGCCAGCAGCTCGGGTGATGGGTACGAGCAGTACTTC. As protein: CASSSGDGYEQYF.

The table lists this clone with a count of one. The V gene is TRBV29-1, the J gene TRBJ2-6; possibly TRBD1 for D (6 bases). Germline V gene data show CDR1 as SQVTM and CDR2 as ANQGSEA. V gave up 0 bases and J gave up 0 bases, with 15 bases separating them. The CDR3 loop spans 18 amino acids. The CDR3 sequence: CSVEEMDSPGSGANVLTF. CDR3 DNA sequence: TGCAGCGTTGAAGAAATGGACAGCCCCGGCTCTGGGGCCAACGTCCTGACTTTC. Based on the CDR3 plus reference TRBV29-1 and TRBJ2-6, the full variable domain is SAVISQKPSRDICQRGTSLTIQCQVDSQVTMMFWYRQQPGQSLTLIATANQGSEATYESGFVIDKFPISRPNLTFSTLTVSNMSPEDSSIYLCSVEEMDSPGSGANVLTFGAGSRLTVL.

DNA for the CDR3: TGTGCCAGCAGCAAGGACAGAATTGAGCAGTTCTTC. Amino acids: CASSKDRIEQFF. The V gene is TRBV6-2 or TRBV6-3, the J gene TRBJ2-1; possible D gene TRBD1, 6 bases. Per germline, CDR1 MNHEY and CDR2 SVGEGT. The V end lost 6 bases, the J end lost 9 bases, and 12 bases lay between the germline ends. The CDR3 covers 12 residues.

A single count supports this clone. The rearrangement links TRBV7-8 to TRBJ2-6, with D maybe TRBD2 (6 bases). V lost 4 bases and J 0 bases, leaving 13 bases between the germline ends. The CDR3 runs to 17 residues. CDR1 and CDR2 (germline): SGHVS, FQNEAQ. In nucleotides, the CDR3 is TGTGCCAGCAGCTCACTGGGACTGAACTCTGGGGCCAACGTCCTGACTTTC. Its translation is CASSSLGLNSGANVLTF.

This clone was seen once. The chain combines TRBV7-9 with TRBJ2-5; TRBD2 matches 7 bases. Germline CDR1 is SEHNR and CDR2 is FQNEAQ (reference sequence). This CDR3 has 15 amino acids. J was trimmed by 5 bases and V by 3 bases; bases with no gene match: 9. This CDR3 reads CASSFLRGVRETQYF. The CDR3 DNA is TGTGCCAGCAGCTTTTTACGGGGGGTCCGGGAGACCCAGTACTTC.

The J gene is TRBJ2-3, the V gene TRBV4-3; TRBD2 matches at 9 bases. Germline V gene sequence: CDR1 LGHNA, CDR2 YSLEER. The CDR3 has 14 residues. Losses at the gene ends were 0 bases for V and 9 bases for J; bases not matched to a gene: 4. CDR3 nucleotides: TGCGCCAGCAGCCAAGAAACCCTAGCGGGGACGCAGTATTTT. This gives the protein CASSQETLAGTQYF.

The rearrangement uses TRBV27 and TRBJ1-2; 7 bases match TRBD1. Germline V lookup: CDR1 MNHEY, CDR2 SMNVEV (reference sequence). CDR3 length equals 13 residues. V gave up 1 base and J gave up 7 bases; unmatched junction bases: 3. CDR3 nucleotides: TGTGCCAGCAGTTTATATCAGGGGGGTGGCTACACCTTC. Translating it yields CASSLYQGGGYTF.

The CDR3 sequence: CASRPDGTDTQYF. DNA for the CDR3: TGCGCCAGCAGGCCAGATGGCACAGATACGCAGTATTTT. This chain joins TRBV5-1 and TRBJ2-3; D unclear. Between the trimmed V and J ends, which lost 5 bases and 1 base, there was a span of 8 bases. CDR3 length equals 13 residues. Germline CDR1 and CDR2: SGHRS and YFSETQ.

The chain joins TRBV6-5 to TRBJ2-7; D call uncertain. This CDR3 contains 13 residues. CDR1 MNHEY and CDR2 SVGAGI come from the germline V gene. V was trimmed by 8 bases and J by 2 bases, leaving 13 bases between them. The CDR3 sequence is CASQPGPTYEQYF. CDR3 DNA sequence: TGTGCCAGCCAGCCGGGTCCTACCTACGAGCAGTACTTC.

The rearrangement uses TRBV6-5 and TRBJ2-7; 9 positions match TRBD1. With V trimmed by 5 bases and J by 4 bases, 6 bases remained unmatched. The CDR3 is 14 amino acids. CDR1 is MNHEY and CDR2 is SVGAGI in the germline V gene. The CDR3 spells CASSHTGQGYEQYF. In DNA, the CDR3 is TGTGCCAGCAGTCATACGGGACAGGGATACGAGCAGTACTTC.

The rearrangement uses TRBV18 and TRBJ2-3; the match to TRBD1 covers 7 bases. The CDR3 is 13 amino acids. Per the germline V gene, CDR1 is KGHSH and CDR2 is LQKENI. J gave up 2 bases and V 8 bases, and 4 bases lay outside the gene matches. The CDR3 DNA is TGTGCCAGCCACGACAGGGTCACAGATACGCAGTATTTT. It translates to CASHDRVTDTQYF. The full variable domain, its missing parts supplied by reference TRBV18 and TRBJ2-3, is NAGVMQNPRHLVRRRGQEARLRCSPMKGHSHVYWYRQLPEEGLKFMVYLQKENIIDESGMPKERFSAEFPKEGPSILRIQQVVRGDSAAYFCASHDRVTDTQYFGPGTRLTVL.

This clone was detected a few times. This chain uses TRBV5-1 with TRBJ1-1, with 7 bases that match TRBD1. CDR1 is SGHRS, CDR2 YFSETQ, per germline. After removal of 3 bases from V and 4 bases from J, the junction contained 6 bases not matched to a gene. This CDR3 region has 14 residues. This CDR3 reads CASSWGTEGTEAFF. The CDR3 nucleotides are TGCGCCAGCAGCTGGGGGACAGAGGGCACTGAAGCTTTCTTT. Based on the CDR3 plus reference TRBV5-1 and TRBJ1-1, the full variable domain is KAGVTQTPRYLIKTRGQQVTLSCSPISGHRSVSWYQQTPGQGLQFLFEYFSETQRNKGNFPGRFSGRQFSNSRSEMNVSTLELGDSALYLCASSWGTEGTEAFFGQGTRLTVV.

V usage is TRBV25-1 and J usage is TRBJ1-1; D remains unclear. The V end lost 3 bases, the J end lost 1 base, and 6 bases lay between the germline ends. This CDR3 has 13 residues. CDR1 is MGHDK, CDR2 SYGVNS, per germline. The CDR3 is CASSDYRNTEAFF. As DNA, the CDR3 is TGTGCCAGCAGTGACTACAGGAACACTGAAGCTTTCTTT.

V usage is TRBV6-2 or TRBV6-3 and J usage is TRBJ1-1; the match to TRBD1 covers 9 bases. This CDR3 has 15 amino acids. V lost 2 bases to trimming and J lost 6 bases; unmatched junction nucleotides: 7. Germline CDR1 MNHEY, CDR2 SVGEGT. DNA of the CDR3: TGTGCCAGCAGTTACCCCGGACAGGGGAGATCTGAAGCTTTCTTT. Translating gives CASSYPGQGRSEAFF.

The rearrangement links TRBV25-1 to TRBJ1-2, with D unresolved. The CDR3 contains 14 residues. V was cut by 0 bases and J by 8 bases, with 13 bases left in between. Germline CDR1 MGHDK, CDR2 SYGVNS. CDR3 sequence (DNA): TGTGCCAGCAGTGAATATTTCCAGGAGGAAGGCTACACCTTC. The encoded protein is CASSEYFQEEGYTF.

The chain links TRBV30 to TRBJ1-2; D may be TRBD1 (5 bases). V was pared by 1 base and J by 4 bases, with 13 bases between. The germline V gene encodes CDR1 GTSNPN and CDR2 SVGIG (reference sequence). This CDR3 contains 14 residues. The CDR3 loop is CAWSAARAGYGYTF. CDR3 DNA: TGTGCCTGGAGTGCGGCCAGGGCCGGCTATGGCTACACCTTC.

V is TRBV3-1 (or the pseudogene TRBV3-2) and J is TRBJ2-1, with TRBD2 matching 9 bases. There are 19 residues in the CDR3. CDR1 is LGHDT and CDR2 is YNNKEL in the germline V gene (reference sequence). V was pared by 3 bases and J by 2 bases, with 14 bases of the junction left unmatched. CDR3 protein: CASSQTPLAGGNTYNEQFF. CDR3 bases: TGTGCCAGCAGCCAGACGCCATTGGCGGGGGGGAATACCTACAATGAGCAGTTCTTC.

The chain carries TRBV5-4 and TRBJ2-7; a weak D match, TRBD2 (7 bases). Looked up from germline, CDR1 is SGHNT and CDR2 is YYREEE (reference sequence). The CDR3 totals 12 residues. V lost 4 bases and J lost 5, with 10 bases in between. The CDR3 here is CASSGGAHEQYF. CDR3 DNA sequence: TGTGCCAGCAGCGGGGGGGCCCACGAGCAGTACTTC.

This clone was seen more than once but under ten times. V usage is TRBV7-9 and J usage is TRBJ1-1, with 8 bases that match TRBD1. There are 13 residues in the CDR3. Germline V CDR1 and CDR2: SEHNR, FQNEAQ (reference sequence). J was trimmed by 11 bases and V by 3 bases; bases with no gene match: 8. The CDR3 DNA is TGTGCCAGCAGCTTGAGGGAGGACAGGGTTGCTTTCTTT. This sequence encodes CASSLREDRVAFF.

The J gene is TRBJ1-2, the V gene TRBV19; 11 bases fit TRBD1. CDR1 and CDR2 from the germline V gene are LNHDA and SQIVND (reference sequence). Germline trimming cut 5 bases from V and 2 bases from J; bases unmatched to any gene: 7. The CDR3 length is 16 residues. This CDR3 reads CASSSRDRGSNYGYTF. The CDR3, as DNA: TGTGCCAGTAGTTCCCGGGACAGGGGGTCGAACTATGGCTACACCTTC.

The chain is built from TRBV7-2 and TRBJ2-1, with TRBD2 identical over 10 bases. With V trimmed by 6 bases and J by 7 bases, 6 bases remained unmatched. The length of the CDR3 is 14 residues. Germline CDR1 SGHTA, CDR2 FQGNSA. Here the CDR3 reads CASSSLAGVNEQFF. The CDR3 DNA reads as TGTGCCAGCAGTTCTCTAGCGGGGGTTAATGAGCAGTTCTTC. Full variable domain (missing parts from reference TRBV7-2 and TRBJ2-1): GAGVSQSPSNKVTEKGKDVELRCDPISGHTALYWYRQSLGQGLEFLIYFQGNSAPDKSGLPSDRFSAERTGGSVSTLTIQRTQQEDSAVYLCASSSLAGVNEQFFGPGTRLTVL.

The V gene is TRBV7-9, the J gene TRBJ2-1; D is possibly TRBD1 (5 bases). The CDR3 runs to 14 residues. Germline values: CDR1 SEHNR, CDR2 FQNEAQ (reference sequence). V was clipped by 0 bases and J by 9 bases, with 12 bases between them. The CDR3 is CASSLAQGSGEQFF. CDR3 nucleotides: TGTGCCAGCAGCTTAGCGCAGGGTTCAGGTGAGCAGTTCTTC.

The genes are TRBV5-8 and TRBJ1-5; TRBD1 agrees at 10 bases. Trimming at V came to 5 bases and at J to 3 bases, leaving 8 bases not matched to a gene. Germline CDR1 reads SGHTS; CDR2 reads YDEGEE. This CDR3 comprises 16 residues. As DNA, the CDR3 is TGTGCCAGCAGACCGGACAGGGGGACTATCAATCAGCCCCAGCATTTT. This sequence encodes CASRPDRGTINQPQHF.

This clone was observed once. The V call is TRBV2, the J call TRBJ2-5; 10 bases line up with TRBD2. This CDR3 contains 14 residues. The germline CDR1 and CDR2 sequences are SNHLY and FYNNEI. V shed 5 bases and J 3 bases; nucleotides not matched to a gene: 3. Here the CDR3 DNA reads TGTGCCAGCAGTCCCGGACTAGCGGAAGAGACCCAGTACTTC. Its translation is CASSPGLAEETQYF. Using reference TRBV2 and TRBJ2-5 for the parts outside the CDR3, the full variable domain is EPEVTQTPSHQVTQMGQEVILRCVPISNHLYFYWYRQILGQKVEFLVSFYNNEISEKSEIFDDQFSVERPDGSNFTLKIRSTKLEDSAMYFCASSPGLAEETQYFGPGTRLLVL.

V is TRBV29-1 and J is TRBJ1-2; TRBD1 agrees at 7 bases. With 1 base clipped from V and 0 bases from J, the junction kept 17 bases outside the gene matches. This CDR3 is built from 19 residues. Germline assignment: CDR1 SQVTM and CDR2 ANQGSEA. CDR3 sequence (DNA): TGCAGCGTTGAAGCCAGAACGACGAGTGACAGGGTCCCTAACTATGGCTACACCTTC. Translated, it gives CSVEARTTSDRVPNYGYTF.

Only one count was recorded for this clone. The chain uses TRBV29-1 and TRBJ2-7; maybe TRBD2 (6 bases). Per the germline V gene, CDR1 is SQVTM and CDR2 is ANQGSEA. This CDR3 has 14 amino acids. The ends were cut back, 3 bases at V and 1 base at J, with 13 bases in the middle. CDR3 region: CSVERGEGSYEQYF. CDR3 in DNA: TGCAGCGTTGAGCGCGGGGAAGGATCCTACGAGCAGTACTTC.

The genes are TRBV7-6 and TRBJ2-7; 9 nucleotides agree with TRBD2. Per the germline V gene, CDR1 is SGHVS and CDR2 is FNYEAQ. This CDR3 has 16 amino acids. The trim removed 5 bases at V and 3 bases at J, leaving 11 bases unmatched. CDR3 bases: TGTGCCAGCAGCCCAGAGGGGACTAGCCGAAGCTACGAGCAGTACTTC. The encoded protein is CASSPEGTSRSYEQYF. Using reference TRBV7-6 and TRBJ2-7 for the parts outside the CDR3, the full variable domain is GAGVSQSPRYKVTKRGQDVALRCDPISGHVSLYWYRQALGQGPEFLTYFNYEAQQDKSGLPNDRFSAERPEGSISTLTIQRTEQRDSAMYRCASSPEGTSRSYEQYFGPGTRLTVT.

V gene TRBV2 combines with J gene TRBJ1-6; TRBD1 matches at 8 bases. Germline CDR1 reads SNHLY; CDR2 reads FYNNEI. Losses at the gene ends were 7 bases for V and 6 bases for J; bases not matched to a gene: 8. This CDR3 region has 15 residues. Here the CDR3 reads CASTGTGAPNSPLHF. CDR3 bases: TGTGCCAGCACCGGGACAGGCGCTCCTAATTCACCCCTCCACTTT.

This clone was recorded once. The chain combines TRBV4-3 with TRBJ1-2, with D perhaps TRBD1 (6 bases). Trimming pared 1 base from V and 4 bases from J, leaving 7 bases between. Germline lookup yields CDR1 LGHNA and CDR2 YSLEER. This CDR3 is built from 13 residues. CDR3 in amino acids: CASSQGQVYGYTF. The CDR3 nucleotides are TGCGCCAGCAGCCAAGGACAGGTCTATGGCTACACCTTC.

The rearrangement links TRBV7-2 to TRBJ2-7, with D perhaps TRBD2 (5 bases). Looked up from germline, CDR1 is SGHTA and CDR2 is FQGNSA. The CDR3 is 14 amino acids. Trimming took 6 bases from V and 2 from J, leaving 14 bases between them. Here the CDR3 reads CASRADYAPYEQYF. Here the CDR3 DNA reads TGTGCCAGCAGAGCCGACTACGCCCCCTACGAGCAGTACTTC.